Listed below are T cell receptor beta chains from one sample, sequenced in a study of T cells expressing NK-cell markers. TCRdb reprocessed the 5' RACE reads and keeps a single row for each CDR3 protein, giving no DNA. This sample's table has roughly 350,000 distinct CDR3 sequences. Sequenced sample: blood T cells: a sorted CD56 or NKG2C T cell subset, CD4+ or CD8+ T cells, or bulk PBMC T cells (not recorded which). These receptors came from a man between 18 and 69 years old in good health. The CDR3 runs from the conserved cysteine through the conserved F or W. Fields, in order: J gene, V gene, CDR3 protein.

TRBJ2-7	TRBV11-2	CASSTSGGDSYEQYF
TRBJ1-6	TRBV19	CASSKGRRDGSPLHF
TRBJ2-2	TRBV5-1	CASSFYGQGGTGELFF
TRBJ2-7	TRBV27	CASSSAGAGETYEQYF
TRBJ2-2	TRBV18	CASSKDTKAGELFF
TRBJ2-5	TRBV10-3	CASGGGVSETQYF
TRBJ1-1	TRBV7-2	CASSLLAPEAFF
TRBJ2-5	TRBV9	CASSPSWGGEETQYF
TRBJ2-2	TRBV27	CASRLLALAGGNTGELFF
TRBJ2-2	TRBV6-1	CASTFRLNTGELFF
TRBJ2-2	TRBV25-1	CASSDRGSLTGELFF
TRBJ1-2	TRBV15	CATSSYPSTNYGYTF
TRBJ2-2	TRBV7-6	CASSLGLVRGTGELFF
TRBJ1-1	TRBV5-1	CASSLGTGTGNTEAFF
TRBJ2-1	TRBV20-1	CSAPDTGAQWTSYNEQFF
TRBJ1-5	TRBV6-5	CASSSSGTTNQPQHF
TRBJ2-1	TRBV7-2	CASSSQPGLAANEQFF
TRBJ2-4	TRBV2	CASRPRGVAKNIQYF
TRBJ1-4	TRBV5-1	CASSPSDPGQKLFF
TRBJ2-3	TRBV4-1	CASSQPLALAGGRRDTQYF
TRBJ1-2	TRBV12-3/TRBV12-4	CASSSHRGGGYTF
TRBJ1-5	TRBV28	CASSLYSGGQPQHF
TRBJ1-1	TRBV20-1	CSAPRTGGPSNTEAFF
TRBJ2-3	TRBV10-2	CAIKPDSRDTQYF
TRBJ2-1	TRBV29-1	CSAGVFYNEQFF
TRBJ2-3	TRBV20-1	CSARSNPGPRTSGATDTQYF
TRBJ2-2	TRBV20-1	CSARDFRTRGNTGELFF
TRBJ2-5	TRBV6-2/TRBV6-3	CASKLGASGGPRETQYF
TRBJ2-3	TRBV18	CASSLVQGTGTDTQYF
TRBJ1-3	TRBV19	CATTRSAGNTIYF
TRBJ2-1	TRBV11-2	CASSLISKGGASYNEQFF
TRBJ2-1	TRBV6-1	CATGPSSYNEQFF
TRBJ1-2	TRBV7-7	CASSFSQPGGKDGYTF
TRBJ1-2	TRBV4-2	CASSPTPGGNYGYTF
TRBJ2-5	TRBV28	CASSLTGETSETQYF
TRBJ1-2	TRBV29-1	CSVKKGQGAGGYTF
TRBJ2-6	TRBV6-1	CAISPGGSGANVLTF